This TCR beta chain was identified during a study of breast tumors, draining lymph nodes, adjacent tissues. Whole-study results and caveats: Tumor TCR diversity was below lymph nodes but above nontumor tissue. Findings are consistent with lymph node origin and intratumoral expansion of most tumor T cells. Data only fit, rather than demonstrated, lymph node origin of most tumor T cells. Compared with basal-like, luminal-like tumors shared significantly more repertoire with nontumor tissue.

Germline assignment: CDR1 DFQATT and CDR2 SNEGSKA (reference sequence). The V gene lost 0 bases and the J gene lost 3 bases, with 12 bases spanning the gap. The CDR3 is 15 amino acids. Samples came from axillary lymph nodes draining the breast cancer. TCRdb redid the calling of the multiplex PCR reads with MiXCR, one entry per CDR3 protein. The table lists 150,000 to 200,000 distinct CDR3 sequences, approximately 30% of them singletons, with about 4.5% in the top ten. A note on this clonotype: The antigen remains undetermined.

The V call is TRBV20-1, the J call TRBJ1-5; D is ambiguous. Material for sequencing was axillary lymph node tissue. This TCR was sampled from a female donor with breast cancer. Some clones in this sample may be carry-over from other donors' samples. The CDR3 loop is CSARDGAGYNQPQHF. The CDR3 DNA reads as TGCAGTGCTAGAGATGGCGCGGGTTACAATCAGCCCCAGCATTTT.